The clone carrying this T cell receptor beta chain was found a few times. Its specificity is not known. TCRdb fed the reads into MiXCR, producing one record per CDR3 protein. The repertoire includes approximately 770,000 distinct CDR3 sequences, 25% to 35% of them detected once, and roughly 14% sits in the top ten. Trimming cost V 1 base and J 3 bases, with 16 bases left between them. Germline lookup yields CDR1 SGHVS and CDR2 FNYEAQ. The CDR3 runs to 16 residues. These data come from a study of T cell repertoires in cytomegalovirus infection. For the study at large: Public TCR beta signature analysis indicated the presence of both CMV infection and matching HLA type. Study-wide findings and caveats: Summed public TCR beta family frequency identified CMV carriers bearing the relevant HLA. The ex vivo response showed dominance by HLA-C-restricted CMV-specific TCR beta clonotypes.

The sequencing here drew on cultured CD8+ T cells from PBMCs, taken from culture after CMV antigen stimulation. The receptor was isolated from a human donor in good health (CMV status not recorded). Some clones in this sample may be carry-over from other donors' samples. The V gene is TRBV7-6, the J gene TRBJ2-7; tentatively, D is TRBD1 or TRBD2 (5 bases each). CDR3 region: CASSLESGLRDYEQYV. Written as DNA, the CDR3 is TGTGCCAGCAGCTTAGAATCGGGGCTTAGGGACTACGAGCAGTACGTC.